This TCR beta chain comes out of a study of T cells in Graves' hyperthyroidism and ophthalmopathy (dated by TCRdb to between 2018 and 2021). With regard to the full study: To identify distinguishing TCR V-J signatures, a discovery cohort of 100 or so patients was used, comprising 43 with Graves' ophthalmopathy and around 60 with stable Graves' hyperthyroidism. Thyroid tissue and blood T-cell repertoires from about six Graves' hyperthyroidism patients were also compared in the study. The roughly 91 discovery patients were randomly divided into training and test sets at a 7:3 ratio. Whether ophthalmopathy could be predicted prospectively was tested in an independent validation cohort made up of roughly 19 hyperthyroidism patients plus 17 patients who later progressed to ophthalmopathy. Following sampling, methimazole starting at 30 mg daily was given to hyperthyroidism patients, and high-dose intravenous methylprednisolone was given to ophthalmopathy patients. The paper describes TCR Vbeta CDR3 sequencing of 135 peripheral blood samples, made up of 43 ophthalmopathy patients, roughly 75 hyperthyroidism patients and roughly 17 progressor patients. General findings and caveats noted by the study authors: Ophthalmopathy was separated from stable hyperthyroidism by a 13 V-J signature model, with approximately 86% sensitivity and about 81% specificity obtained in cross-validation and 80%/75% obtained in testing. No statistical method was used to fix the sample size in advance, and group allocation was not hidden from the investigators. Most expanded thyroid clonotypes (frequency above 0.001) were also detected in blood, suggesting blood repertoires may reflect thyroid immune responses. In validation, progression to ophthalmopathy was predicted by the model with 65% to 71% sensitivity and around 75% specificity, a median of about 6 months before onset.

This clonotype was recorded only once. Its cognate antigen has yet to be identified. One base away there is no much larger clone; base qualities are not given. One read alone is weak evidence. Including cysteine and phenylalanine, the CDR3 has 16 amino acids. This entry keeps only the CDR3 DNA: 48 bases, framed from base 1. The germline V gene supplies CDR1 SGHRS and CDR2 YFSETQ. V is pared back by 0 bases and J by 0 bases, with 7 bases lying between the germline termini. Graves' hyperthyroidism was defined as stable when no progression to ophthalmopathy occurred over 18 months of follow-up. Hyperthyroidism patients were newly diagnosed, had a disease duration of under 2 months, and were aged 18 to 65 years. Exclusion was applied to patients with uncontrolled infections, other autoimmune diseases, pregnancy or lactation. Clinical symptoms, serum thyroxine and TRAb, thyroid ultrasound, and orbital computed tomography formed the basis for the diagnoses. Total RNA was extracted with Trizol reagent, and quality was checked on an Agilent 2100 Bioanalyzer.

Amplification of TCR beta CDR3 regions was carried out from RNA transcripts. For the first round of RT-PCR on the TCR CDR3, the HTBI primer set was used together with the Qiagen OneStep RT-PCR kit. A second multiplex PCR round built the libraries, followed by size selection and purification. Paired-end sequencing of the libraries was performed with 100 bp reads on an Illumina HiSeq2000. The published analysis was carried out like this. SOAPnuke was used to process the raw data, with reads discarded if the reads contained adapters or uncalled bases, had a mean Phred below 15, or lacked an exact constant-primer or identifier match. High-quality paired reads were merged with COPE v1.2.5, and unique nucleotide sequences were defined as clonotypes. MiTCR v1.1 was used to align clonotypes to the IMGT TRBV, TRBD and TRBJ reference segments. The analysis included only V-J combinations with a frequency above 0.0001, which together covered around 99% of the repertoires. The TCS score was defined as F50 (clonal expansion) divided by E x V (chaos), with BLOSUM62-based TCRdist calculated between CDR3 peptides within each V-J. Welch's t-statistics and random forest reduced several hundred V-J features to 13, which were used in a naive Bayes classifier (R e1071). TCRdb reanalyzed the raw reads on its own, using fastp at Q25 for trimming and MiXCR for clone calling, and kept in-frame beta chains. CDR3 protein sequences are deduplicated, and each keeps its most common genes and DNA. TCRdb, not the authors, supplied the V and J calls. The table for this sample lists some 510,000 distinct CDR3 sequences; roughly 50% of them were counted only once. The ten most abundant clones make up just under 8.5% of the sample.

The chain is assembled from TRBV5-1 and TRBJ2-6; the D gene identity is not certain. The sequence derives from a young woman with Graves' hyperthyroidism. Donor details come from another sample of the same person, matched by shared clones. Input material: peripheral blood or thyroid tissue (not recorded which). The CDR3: CASSLVHYSGANVLTF. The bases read TGCGCCAGCAGCTTGGTTCACTACTCTGGGGCCAACGTCCTGACTTTC. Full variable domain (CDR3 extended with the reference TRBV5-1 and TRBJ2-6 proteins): KAGVTQTPRYLIKTRGQQVTLSCSPISGHRSVSWYQQTPGQGLQFLFEYFSETQRNKGNFPGRFSGRQFSNSRSEMNVSTLELGDSALYLCASSLVHYSGANVLTFGAGSRLTVL.